These T cell receptor beta chains were read from a single sample in a study of blood T cell repertoires in COVID-19. Sequenced by immunoSEQ multiplex PCR; TCRdb stores in-frame clones only, minus some. This sample has roughly 68,000 clones, with 87% found just once. The source material was peripheral blood. These receptor sequences come from a man between 45 and 60 years old with active COVID-19. The CDR3 runs from the conserved cysteine through the conserved F or W. Fields, in order: V gene, J gene, clone size, D gene, CDR3 DNA, CDR3 protein. D genes are given only for firm matches. Size is omitted from some rows. Given values are once, few, many or a class for expanded clones.

TRBV28	TRBJ2-1	.	TRBD2	TGTGCCAGCAGTTTAATAGGACTAGCCCTCAATGAGCAGTTCTTC	CASSLIGLALNEQFF
TRBV15	TRBJ2-2	.	TRBD1	TGTGCCACCAGCAGAGTAAGGACAGGAAGAACCGGGGAGCTGTTTTTT	CATSRVRTGRTGELFF
TRBV6-5	TRBJ1-4	.	TRBD1	TGTGCCAGCAGTTCAATACAGGGGGAAAAACTGTTTTTT	CASSSIQGEKLFF
TRBV9	TRBJ2-7	few	TRBD2	TGTGCCAGCAGCGTAGGTAGCGGGAGGTACGAGCAGTACTTC	CASSVGSGRYEQYF
TRBV27	TRBJ2-7	.	TRBD1	TGTGCCAGCAGTTTACATGGGACAGGAAGGTCCTACGAGCAGTACTTC	CASSLHGTGRSYEQYF
TRBV5-1	TRBJ1-2	few	TRBD1	TGCGCCAGCAGTCTAGACAGGGTGGGCTACACCTTC	CASSLDRVGYTF
TRBV7-2	TRBJ1-6	.	.	TGTGCCAGCAGCTTAGGAGGACAGCCGAATTCACCCCTCCACTTT	CASSLGGQPNSPLHF
TRBV5-1	TRBJ2-7	.	.	TGCGCCAGCTCCGACGGAGGGGTCTCCTACGAGCAGTACTTC	CASSDGGVSYEQYF
TRBV7-2	TRBJ2-5	.	TRBD1	TGTGCCAGCAGCTTAACACACAGGGGCAGGGAGACCCAGTACTTC	CASSLTHRGRETQYF
TRBV6-4	TRBJ1-1	.	.	TGTGCCAGCAGTGAGCTTAGAGGCACTGAAGCTTTCTTT	CASSELRGTEAFF
TRBV7-3	TRBJ1-2	.	.	TGTGCCAGCAGCTCCAACAGGGCGAGCGGCTACACCTTC	CASSSNRASGYTF
TRBV5-4	TRBJ2-2	.	.	TGTGCCAGCAGCTCTATATCCACCGGGGAGCTGTTTTTT	CASSSISTGELFF
TRBV10-1	TRBJ2-1	.	TRBD2	TGCGACCCCTTAAGGACTAGCGGTTACAATGAGCAGTTCTTC	CDPLRTSGYNEQFF
TRBV7-8	TRBJ1-1	.	.	TGTGCCAGCAGCTTAGCGCTAGGGGACACTGAAGCTTTCTTT	CASSLALGDTEAFF
TRBV27	TRBJ2-5	.	TRBD2	TGTGCCAGCAGTTCCGGACTAGCGGGAGGGAGAAAGACCCAGTACTTC	CASSSGLAGGRKTQYF
TRBV10-3	TRBJ1-2	.	.	TGTGCCATCAGTCCGGGGGGGTCGTATGGCTACACCTTC	CAISPGGSYGYTF
TRBV28	TRBJ1-4	.	TRBD1	TGTGCCAGCAGTTCCCTTTGGGACAGGCCAGGAGGAAAACTGTTTTTT	CASSSLWDRPGGKLFF
TRBV6-2/TRBV6-3	TRBJ1-3	.	.	TGTGCCAGCAGCAAAAGCCGGAGCTCTGGAAACACCATATATTTT	CASSKSRSSGNTIYF
TRBV18	TRBJ2-7	.	TRBD1	TGTGCCAGCTCACCAGGGGGACAGGCCTTCTCCTACGAGCAGTACTTC	CASSPGGQAFSYEQYF
TRBV2	TRBJ2-7	once	TRBD2	TGTGCCAGCAGATTGACTAGCGGGACCTCCTACGAGCAGTACTTC	CASRLTSGTSYEQYF
TRBV25-1	TRBJ2-5	.	.	TGTGCCAGCAGCAGTGAATCTGTTTTAGCTTGGTCATGGGAGACCCAGTACTTC	CASSSESVLAWSWETQYF
TRBV9	TRBJ1-3	.	TRBD1	TGTGCCAGCAGCCTCCGACAGGGGGAGGCTGGAAACACCATATATTTT	CASSLRQGEAGNTIYF
TRBV6-5	TRBJ1-1	.	TRBD1	TGTGCCAGCAGGTTCCCGGGACAGGGGAACACTGAAGCTTTCTTT	CASRFPGQGNTEAFF
TRBV7-2	TRBJ1-6	.	TRBD1	TGTGCCAGCAGCTTAGTAGGACAGGGCCCCTATAATTCACCCCTCCACTTT	CASSLVGQGPYNSPLHF
TRBV5-6	TRBJ2-1	.	TRBD2	TGTGCCAGCAGCACCCGACTAGCGGGGTCGTTCTACAATGAGCAGTTCTTC	CASSTRLAGSFYNEQFF
TRBV19	TRBJ1-1	.	.	TGTGCCAGTACAGAGGTGAGGGCTTTCTTT	CASTEVRAFF
TRBV6-2/TRBV6-3	TRBJ1-6	.	.	TGTGCCAGCAGTAAGAAGGACAGCCTTACCCTCCACTTT	CASSKKDSLTLHF
TRBV4-1	TRBJ2-7	.	.	TGCGCCAGCAGCCATGCTCTAGCCCGAAGCTCCTACGAGCAGTACTTC	CASSHALARSSYEQYF
TRBV28	TRBJ2-5	few	.	TGTGCCAGCAGTAGGGGGACACCCCAAGAGACCCAGTACTTC	CASSRGTPQETQYF
TRBV4-2	TRBJ2-7	few	.	TGTGCCAGCAGCCAAGGGGGACTGGGGAACTACGAGCAGTACTTC	CASSQGGLGNYEQYF
TRBV27	TRBJ1-1	.	.	TGTGCCAGCAGCCCCTTAGGCCCTGGGACAACTGAAGCTTTCTTT	CASSPLGPGTTEAFF
TRBV6-4	TRBJ2-3	few	TRBD2	TGTGCCAGCAGGGCTAGCGGGGGGACGCAGTATTTT	CASRASGGTQYF
TRBV20-1	TRBJ1-4	.	TRBD1	TGCAGTGCTAGTAAGGGGGCGGATGAAAAACTGTTTTTT	CSASKGADEKLFF
TRBV7-2	TRBJ2-1	.	TRBD1	TGTGCCAGCAGTTACGTCGGGACAGGGGGCCTCAATGAGCAGTTCTTC	CASSYVGTGGLNEQFF